Sequencing of this T cell receptor beta chain was carried out in a study of blood T cell repertoires in COVID-19 (TCRdb year 2020). Background on the whole study: Samples covering the acute and convalescent phases of COVID-19 were provided by collaborators in the United States, Italy and Spain. The material from the prospective study consisted of cDNA or gDNA derived from T cells, B-cell-depleted T cells, or PBMCs. The dataset comprised deeply sampled blood TCRbeta repertoires from subjects exposed to, actively infected with, or recovered from COVID-19. The repertoires were released in a freely available public database intended as a resource for research on the immune response to SARS-CoV-2. The samples were drawn from two sources: the first 160 participants of the ongoing ImmuneRACE study, and some 1,300 subjects contributed by 6 global collaborators. Sample metadata almost always included a de-identified subject ID, COVID-19 status, age in years and sex. Where available, HLA class I and class II types were obtained from metadata supplied by the sample provider rather than from assay-based typing. Here is what the overall study found, with its caveats: The quantity of clinical and demographic metadata differed by source and by participant and was supplied without curation.

TCRbeta CDR3 regions were amplified from genomic DNA by means of the immunoSEQ Assay, a bias-controlled multiplex PCR. Concerning the study's data processing: Nucleated cell counts per sample were estimated from amplification of reference gene primers within the assay. To quantify the absolute abundance of each unique TCRbeta CDR3 rearrangement, sequence reads were collapsed and filtered. For each sample, productive Simpson clonality was calculated as the square root of Simpson's diversity index over productive rearrangements. TCRdb holds this immuneACCESS table with in-frame rearrangements only. Some clones are missing; in checked studies, unresolved V genes explain under half, and the rest has no known cause. Clone size and the V and J calls come from that table; the DNA yielded D and trimming. This sample is represented by more than 250,000 clones; 75% to 90% of them were singletons. Clones ranked in the top ten supply roughly 6% of the sample.

A remark on this clone: The antigen this receptor binds is unknown. Base qualities were left out, and no much larger clone turns up one base away.

Sequences LNHDA (CDR1) and SQIVND (CDR2) are obtained from the germline V gene (reference sequence). The CDR3 measures 17 amino acids from cysteine to phenylalanine. Only the CDR3 portion is preserved as DNA: 51 bases, with reading frame beginning at the first base. Deletion took 5 bases off V and 5 bases off J, with a span of 21 bases between the germline ends. One collaborating source in Seattle enrolled patients during active infection and followed them longitudinally through the course of disease. The collaborating institutions used their own protocols to collect whole blood in K2EDTA tubes. For TCRbeta analysis, collaborator samples were shipped as frozen whole blood, as isolated PBMCs, or as DNA extracted from either sample type.

This clonotype was obtained from a woman aged 45-60 years with COVID-19, enrolled during active disease. The V gene is TRBV19 and the J gene is TRBJ2-2; 5 matching bases give a weak D call of TRBD1. The sample taken for sequencing was peripheral blood. The CDR3: CASSQDTFSRYTGELFF. The sequence in DNA is TGTGCCAGTAGTCAGGACACTTTTTCTCGTTATACCGGGGAGCTGTTTTTT.